This record concerns one T cell receptor (beta chain) sequence. Its target is not known. This entry belongs to a study of long-term antiretroviral therapy in people with HIV. Germline CDR1 and CDR2: SEHNR and FQNEAQ (reference sequence). This CDR3 spans 15 amino acids. With 2 bases clipped from V and 6 bases from J, the junction kept 8 bases outside the gene matches. Study-level findings and limits: Every time point showed a repertoire led by clones expanded before ART. Post-ART samples showed increased diversity that remained below transplant donor control levels.

With survey level as its setting, the immunoSEQ assay was v3.0. Repertoires were generated with immunoSEQ multiplex PCR, while TCRdb's copy carries only in-frame clones and drops some. This sample has over 30,000 clones, with 97% found just once. The sequenced sample was unsorted PBMCs, obtained 7.6 years after starting antiretroviral therapy. The V call is TRBV7-9, the J call TRBJ2-3; 7 bases map to TRBD1. This clonotype originated in a man aged 25 to 40 with HIV. The CDR3 DNA follows: TGTGCCAGCAGCTTAACAGGGGCGACCGGGGATACGCAGTATTTT. Protein product: CASSLTGATGDTQYF. Together with reference TRBV7-9 and TRBJ2-3, the CDR3 gives the full variable domain: DTGVSQNPRHKITKRGQNVTFRCDPISEHNRLYWYRQTLGQGPEFLTYFQNEAQLEKSRLLSDRFSAERPKGSFSTLEIQRTEQGDSAMYLCASSLTGATGDTQYFGPGTRLTVL.